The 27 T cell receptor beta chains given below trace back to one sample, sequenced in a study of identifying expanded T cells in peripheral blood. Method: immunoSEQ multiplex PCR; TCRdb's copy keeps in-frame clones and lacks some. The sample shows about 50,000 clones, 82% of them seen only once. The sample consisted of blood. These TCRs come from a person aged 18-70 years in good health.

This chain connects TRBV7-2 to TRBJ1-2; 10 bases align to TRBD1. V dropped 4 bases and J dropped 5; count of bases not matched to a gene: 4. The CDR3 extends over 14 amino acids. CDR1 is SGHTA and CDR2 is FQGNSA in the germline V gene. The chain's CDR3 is CASSSRTGGYGYTF. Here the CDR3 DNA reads TGTGCCAGCAGCTCCCGGACAGGGGGTTATGGCTACACCTTC.

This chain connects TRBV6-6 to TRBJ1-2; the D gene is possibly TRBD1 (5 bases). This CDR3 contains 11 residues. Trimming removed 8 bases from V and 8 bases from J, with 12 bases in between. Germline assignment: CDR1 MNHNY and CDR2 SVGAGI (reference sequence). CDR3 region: CASQGVLGYTF. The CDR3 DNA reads TGTGCCAGCCAGGGAGTTCTCGGCTACACCTTC.

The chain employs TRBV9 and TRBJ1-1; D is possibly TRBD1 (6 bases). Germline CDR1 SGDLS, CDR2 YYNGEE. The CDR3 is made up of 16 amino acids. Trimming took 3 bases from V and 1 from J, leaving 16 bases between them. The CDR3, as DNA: TGTGCCAGCAGCGGAGGGGGTGGGGTAAGGAACACTGAAGCTTTCTTT. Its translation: CASSGGGGVRNTEAFF.

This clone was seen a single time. DNA of the CDR3: TGCAGCGGAGGGACAGCCTCCTCGGTTGGCTACACCTTC. It codes for CSGGTASSVGYTF. This rearrangement joins TRBV29-1 to TRBJ1-2; 7 positions agree with TRBD1. Germline loops: CDR1 SQVTM, CDR2 ANQGSEA. V shed 7 bases and J 7 bases; nucleotides not matched to a gene: 12. The CDR3 length is 13 residues.

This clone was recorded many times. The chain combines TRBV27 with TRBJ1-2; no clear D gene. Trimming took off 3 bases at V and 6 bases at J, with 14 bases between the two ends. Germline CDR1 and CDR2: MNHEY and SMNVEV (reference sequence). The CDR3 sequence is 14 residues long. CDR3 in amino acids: CASSFNRLGNGYTF. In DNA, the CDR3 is TGTGCCAGCAGTTTCAATAGGCTAGGGAATGGCTACACCTTC.

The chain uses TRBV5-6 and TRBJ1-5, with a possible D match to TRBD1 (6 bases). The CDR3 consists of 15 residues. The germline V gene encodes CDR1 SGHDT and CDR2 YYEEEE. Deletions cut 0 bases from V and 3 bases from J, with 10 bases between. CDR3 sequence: CASSLGAGDNQPQHF. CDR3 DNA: TGTGCCAGCAGCTTGGGTGCAGGGGACAATCAGCCCCAGCATTTT.

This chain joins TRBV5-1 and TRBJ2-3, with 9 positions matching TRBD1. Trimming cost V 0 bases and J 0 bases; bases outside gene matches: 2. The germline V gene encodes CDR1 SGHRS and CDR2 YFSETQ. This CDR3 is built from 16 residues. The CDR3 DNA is TGCGCCAGCAGCTTGGACGGACAGGGGAGCACAGATACGCAGTATTTT. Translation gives CASSLDGQGSTDTQYF.

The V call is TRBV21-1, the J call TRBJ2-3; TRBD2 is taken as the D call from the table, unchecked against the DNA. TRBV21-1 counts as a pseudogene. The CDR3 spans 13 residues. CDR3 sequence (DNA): TGTGCCAGCAGCAAGGATCCCGGGGATACGCAGTATTTT. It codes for CASSKDPGDTQYF.

The DNA for the CDR3 is TGCGCCAGCAGCTCCCAGGCCAGCACTGAAGCTTTCTTT. This gives the protein CASSSQASTEAFF. J is TRBJ1-1 and V is TRBV10-2; D is ambiguous. This CDR3 region has 13 residues. V lost 6 bases and J lost 4, with 12 bases in between. Per germline, CDR1 WSHSY and CDR2 SAAADI.

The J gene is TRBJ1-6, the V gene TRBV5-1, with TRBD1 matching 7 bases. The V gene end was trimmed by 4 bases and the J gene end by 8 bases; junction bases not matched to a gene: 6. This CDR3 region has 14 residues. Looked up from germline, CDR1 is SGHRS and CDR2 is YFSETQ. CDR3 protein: CASSKGQEHSPLHF. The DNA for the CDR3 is TGCGCCAGCAGCAAAGGACAGGAACATTCACCCCTCCACTTT.

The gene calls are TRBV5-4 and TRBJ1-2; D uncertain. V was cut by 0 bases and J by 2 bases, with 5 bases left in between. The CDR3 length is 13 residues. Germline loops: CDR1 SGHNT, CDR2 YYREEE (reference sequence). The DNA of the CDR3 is TGTGCCAGCAGCTTGGCACTGAACTATGGCTACACCTTC. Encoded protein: CASSLALNYGYTF.

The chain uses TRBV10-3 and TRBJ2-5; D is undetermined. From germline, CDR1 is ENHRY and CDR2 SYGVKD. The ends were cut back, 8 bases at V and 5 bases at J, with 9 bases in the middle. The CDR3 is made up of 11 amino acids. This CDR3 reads CAIGRMETQYF. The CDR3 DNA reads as TGTGCCATCGGGCGGATGGAGACCCAGTACTTC.

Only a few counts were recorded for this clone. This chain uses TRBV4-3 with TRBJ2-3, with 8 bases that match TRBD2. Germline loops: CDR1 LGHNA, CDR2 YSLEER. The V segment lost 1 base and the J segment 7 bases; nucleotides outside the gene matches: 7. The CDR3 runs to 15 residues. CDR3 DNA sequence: TGCGCCAGCAGCCAAGCTTTCGTTAGCGGGAATACGCAGTATTTT. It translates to CASSQAFVSGNTQYF.

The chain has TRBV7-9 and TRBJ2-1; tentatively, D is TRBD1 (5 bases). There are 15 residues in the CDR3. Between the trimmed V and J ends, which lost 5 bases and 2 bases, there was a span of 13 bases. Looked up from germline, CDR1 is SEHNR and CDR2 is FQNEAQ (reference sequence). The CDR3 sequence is CASSVQTGAYNEQFF. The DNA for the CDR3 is TGTGCCAGCAGCGTCCAAACAGGAGCCTACAATGAGCAGTTCTTC.

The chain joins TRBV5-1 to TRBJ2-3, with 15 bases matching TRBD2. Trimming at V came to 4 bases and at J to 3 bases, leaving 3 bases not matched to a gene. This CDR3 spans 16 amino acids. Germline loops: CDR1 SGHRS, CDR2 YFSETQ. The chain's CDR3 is CASSNGTSGRTDTQYF. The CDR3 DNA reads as TGCGCCAGCAGCAACGGGACTAGCGGGAGGACAGATACGCAGTATTTT.

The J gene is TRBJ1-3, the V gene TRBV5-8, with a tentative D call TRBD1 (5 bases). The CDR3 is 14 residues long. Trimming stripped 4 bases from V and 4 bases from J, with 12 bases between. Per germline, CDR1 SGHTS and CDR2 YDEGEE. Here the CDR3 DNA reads TGTGCCAGCAGCGCGGGCAGGGTGGGAAACACCATATATTTT. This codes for CASSAGRVGNTIYF. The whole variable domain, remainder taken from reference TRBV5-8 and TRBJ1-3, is EAGVTQSPTHLIKTRGQQATLRCSPISGHTSVYWYQQALGLGLQFLLWYDEGEERNRGNFPPRFSGRQFPNYSSELNVNALELEDSALYLCASSAGRVGNTIYFGEGSWLTVV.

The CDR3 here is CASSMALGGSYEQYF. In DNA, the CDR3 is TGTGCCAGTAGTATGGCCTTGGGGGGCTCCTACGAGCAGTACTTC. V gene TRBV19 combines with J gene TRBJ2-7; possible D gene TRBD2, 6 bases. Germline V gives CDR1 LNHDA, CDR2 SQIVND (reference sequence). The CDR3 runs to 15 residues. V lost 3 bases to trimming and J lost 0 bases, with 12 bases between them.

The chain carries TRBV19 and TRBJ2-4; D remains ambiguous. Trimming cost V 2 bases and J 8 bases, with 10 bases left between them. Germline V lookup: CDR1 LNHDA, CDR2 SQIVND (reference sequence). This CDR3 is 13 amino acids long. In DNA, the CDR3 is TGTGCCAGTAGTATAACGAGCGACCACATTCAGTACTTC. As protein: CASSITSDHIQYF.

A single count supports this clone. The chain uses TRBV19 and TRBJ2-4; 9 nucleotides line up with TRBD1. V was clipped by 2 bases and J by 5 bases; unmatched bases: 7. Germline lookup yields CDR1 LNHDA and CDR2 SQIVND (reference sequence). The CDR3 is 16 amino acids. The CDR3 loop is CASSIIGQGRENIQYF. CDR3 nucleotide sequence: TGTGCCAGTAGTATAATCGGACAGGGGAGGGAAAACATTCAGTACTTC.

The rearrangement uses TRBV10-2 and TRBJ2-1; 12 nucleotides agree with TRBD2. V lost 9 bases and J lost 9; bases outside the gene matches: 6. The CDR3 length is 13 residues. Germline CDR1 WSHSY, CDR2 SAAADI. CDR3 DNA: TGCGCCAGTCGACTAGCGGGAGCTCCTGAGCAGTTCTTC. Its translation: CASRLAGAPEQFF.

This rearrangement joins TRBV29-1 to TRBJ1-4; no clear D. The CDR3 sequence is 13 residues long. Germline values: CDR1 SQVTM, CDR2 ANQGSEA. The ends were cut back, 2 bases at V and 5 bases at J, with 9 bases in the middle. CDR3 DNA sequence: TGCAGCGTTGAAATGGAAGGGAATGAAAAACTGTTTTTT. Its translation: CSVEMEGNEKLFF.

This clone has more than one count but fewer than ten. The CDR3 DNA is TGTGCCAGCTCACCACGGGCCAGGTTGAACACTGAAGCTTTCTTT. Translated: CASSPRARLNTEAFF. The chain is built from TRBV18 and TRBJ1-1; D remains unclear. The germline V and J ends were trimmed by 1 base and 0 bases, with 9 bases remaining between them. Germline lookup yields CDR1 KGHSH and CDR2 LQKENI. The CDR3 covers 15 residues.

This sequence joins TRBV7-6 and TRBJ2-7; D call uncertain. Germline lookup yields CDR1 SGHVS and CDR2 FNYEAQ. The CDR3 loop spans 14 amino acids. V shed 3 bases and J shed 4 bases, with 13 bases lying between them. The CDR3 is CASSFDARGYEQYF. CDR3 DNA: TGTGCCAGCAGCTTCGACGCCCGCGGTTACGAGCAGTACTTC.

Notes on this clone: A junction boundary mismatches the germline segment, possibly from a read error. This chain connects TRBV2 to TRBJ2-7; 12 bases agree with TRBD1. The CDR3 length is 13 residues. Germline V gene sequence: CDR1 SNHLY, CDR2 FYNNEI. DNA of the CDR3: TGTGCCAGCAGCAAAACACCGGGACAGGGGGCAAGCTTC. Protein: CASSKTPGQGASF.

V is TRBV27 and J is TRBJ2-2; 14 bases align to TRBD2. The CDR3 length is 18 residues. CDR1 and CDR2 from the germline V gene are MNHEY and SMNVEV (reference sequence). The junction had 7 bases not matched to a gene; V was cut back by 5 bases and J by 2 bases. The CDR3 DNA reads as TGTGCCAGCAGTCCCTGGACTAGCGGGAGGTTAAACACCGGGGAGCTGTTTTTT. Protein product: CASSPWTSGRLNTGELFF.

This chain's CDR3 is CASSPLQGRSYNSPLHF. As DNA, the CDR3 is TGTGCCAGCTCACCTTTACAGGGCAGGTCCTATAATTCACCCCTCCACTTT. V usage is TRBV18 and J usage is TRBJ1-6, with D tentatively TRBD1 (6 bases). CDR3 length: 17 amino acids. Germline V gene sequence: CDR1 KGHSH, CDR2 LQKENI. Between the trimmed V and J ends, which lost 3 bases and 1 base, there was a span of 13 bases. Full variable domain (rest looked up from reference TRBV18 and TRBJ1-6): NAGVMQNPRHLVRRRGQEARLRCSPMKGHSHVYWYRQLPEEGLKFMVYLQKENIIDESGMPKERFSAEFPKEGPSILRIQQVVRGDSAAYFCASSPLQGRSYNSPLHFGNGTRLTVT.

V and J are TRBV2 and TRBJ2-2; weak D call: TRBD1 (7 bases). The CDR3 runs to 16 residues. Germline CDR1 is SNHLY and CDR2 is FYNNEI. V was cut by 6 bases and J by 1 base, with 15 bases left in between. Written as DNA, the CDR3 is TGTGCCAGCAGGGCGGGACAGACCCTGAACACCGGGGAGCTGTTTTTT. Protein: CASRAGQTLNTGELFF.